This TCR beta chain was retrieved from a study of T cell changes during pregnancy in multiple sclerosis. This CDR3 has 15 amino acids. Germline values: CDR1 PRHDT, CDR2 FYEKMQ (reference sequence). J lost 10 bases, V lost 3 bases, and 9 bases had no gene match. The table came from immunoSEQ multiplex PCR; TCRdb's copy has only in-frame clones and leaves some out. The sample lists about 40,000 clones; 80% to 90% were seen once. The chain uses TRBV13 and TRBJ1-6, with TRBD1 identical over 7 bases. The sequencing used CD4+ T cells from peripheral blood mononuclear cells, collected in the first trimester of pregnancy. The clonotype comes from a female donor with multiple sclerosis, enrolled in a pregnancy study. The chain's CDR3 is CASSFLLGGRSPLHF. CDR3 DNA: TGTGCCAGCAGCTTCTTGTTAGGGGGCAGGTCACCCCTCCACTTT.